A selection of T cell receptor beta chains follows, all from one sample in a study of T cell responses to AZD1222 COVID-19 vaccine. Clones were sequenced by immunoSEQ multiplex PCR, and TCRdb holds only the in-frame ones, with some missing. The sample carries 130,000 or so clones, about 79% recorded once. The sample here was peripheral blood, taken 28 days after the second AZD1222 dose. The receptors come from an adult who received the AZD1222 COVID-19 vaccine. CDR3s include the opening cysteine and the closing phenylalanine or tryptophan.

13	TRBV5-1	TRBJ1-2	CASSLTVNYGYTF
15	TRBV5-8	TRBJ1-6	CASSPGTGGNSPLHF
15	TRBV7-8	TRBJ1-1	CASSLDEFRNTEAFF
13	TRBV10-1	TRBJ2-7	CASSEAISYEQYF
14	TRBV10-1	TRBJ1-3	CASSPSKDGNTIYF
14	TRBV6-5	TRBJ1-6	CASSRGRGNSPLHF
14	TRBV19	TRBJ1-5	CASSPGPGGQPQHF
15	TRBV11-2	TRBJ1-1	CASSPPGRPYTEAFF
15	TRBV5-1	TRBJ2-7	CASSLGGQGIYEQYF
13	TRBV15	TRBJ1-5	CATRGGGNQPQHF
13	TRBV10-1	TRBJ2-1	CASSHRRDTEQFF
16	TRBV14	TRBJ2-1	CASSQDSGFGYNEQFF
13	TRBV7-8	TRBJ2-7	CASSLPSSYEQYF
15	TRBV7-2	TRBJ2-1	CASSLDGDGLNEQFF
15	TRBV3-1/TRBV3-2	TRBJ1-2	CASSQDGRLNYGYTF
14	TRBV4-3	TRBJ2-1	CASSQESRAGEQFF
15	TRBV27	TRBJ2-2	CASSFQTANTGELFF
15	TRBV4-1	TRBJ2-7	CASSQEDRVPYEQYF
16	TRBV5-6	TRBJ1-4	CASSLVGETGVEKLFF
14	TRBV5-1	TRBJ2-5	CASNLDSGGETQYF
12	TRBV10-2	TRBJ1-1	CASSAGWAEAFF
14	TRBV15	TRBJ1-1	CATRRGGENTEAFF
13	TRBV30	TRBJ1-1	CAWSVTGGGQAFF
15	TRBV4-2	TRBJ1-2	CASSQEWGSMGGYTF
15	TRBV5-8	TRBJ1-1	CASSLTLTGRTEAFF
15	TRBV11-3	TRBJ2-2	CASSATGVETGELFF
14	TRBV19	TRBJ1-5	CASRRSFGNQPQHF
16	TRBV27	TRBJ1-6	CASSLLISSYNSPLHF
17	TRBV4-1	TRBJ2-5	CASSQVAGQGVQETQYF
15	TRBV29-1	TRBJ2-7	CSVEDRAGAYDEQYF
16	TRBV7-2	TRBJ1-1	CASSLAMGQGDTEAFF
12	TRBV12-3/TRBV12-4	TRBJ2-3	CASSNRVDTQYF
17	TRBV18	TRBJ1-1	CASSSLRGTMMNTEAFF
15	TRBV28	TRBJ1-5	CASSLSGQPSQPQHF
15	TRBV11-2	TRBJ1-5	CASSLNGDSNQPQHF
15	TRBV6-5	TRBJ1-2	CASSSQQPRVYGYTF
13	TRBV16	TRBJ2-2	CASSQSGVGELFF
13	TRBV5-6	TRBJ2-7	CASSPGQHYEQYF
14	TRBV11-3	TRBJ2-5	CASSISGGRETQYF
16	TRBV7-3	TRBJ2-2	CASSRGGTKNTGELFF
14	TRBV4-2	TRBJ1-2	CASSQPEAYYGYTF
13	TRBV5-1	TRBJ2-6	CASSFDGANVLTF
16	TRBV6-4	TRBJ2-3	CASSQNAGTGADTQYF
14	TRBV3-1/TRBV3-2	TRBJ2-7	CASSQVTGPGEQYF
14	TRBV6-2/TRBV6-3	TRBJ1-2	CASSRDRGLYGYTF
16	TRBV12-5	TRBJ2-5	CASGLADSALGETQYF
13	TRBV18	TRBJ1-5	CASSPQSNQPQHF
13	TRBV25-1	TRBJ2-7	CASGGDLTYEQYF
15	TRBV7-2	TRBJ2-3	CASSLAGGPTDTQYF
17	TRBV5-1	TRBJ2-5	CASSTASGGGYQETQYF
12	TRBV12-3/TRBV12-4	TRBJ1-2	CASTGTFYGYTF
14	TRBV5-4	TRBJ2-5	CASSLIGSQETQYF
15	TRBV28	TRBJ1-2	CASTPLRVGIDGYTF
15	TRBV27	TRBJ1-2	CASSLYFGWVGGYTF
15	TRBV2	TRBJ2-2	CASRGTSGATGELFF
14	TRBV9	TRBJ1-6	CASSVDGVNSPLHF
15	TRBV7-2	TRBJ1-6	CASSPLGGANSPLHF
14	TRBV7-8	TRBJ2-7	CASTPRQVPFEQYF
13	TRBV19	TRBJ1-2	CASSKGQGYGYTF
13	TRBV10-1	TRBJ1-6	CASSAGFNSPLHF